This T cell receptor beta chain originates from a study of T cells in Graves' hyperthyroidism and ophthalmopathy. CDR3 length equals 11 residues. V shed 7 bases and J shed 5 bases, with 11 bases lying between them. The germline gives CDR1 SQVTM, CDR2 ANQGSEA. It was 8.5 to 10 ml of fresh peripheral blood that supplied the PBMCs. Amplification targeted TCR beta CDR3 regions from RNA transcripts. During a first-round RT-PCR of the TCR CDR3, the HTBI primer set was used. TCRdb itself ran the multiplex PCR reads through MiXCR, one entry per CDR3 protein. The data show about 560,000 distinct CDR3 sequences, about a sixth seen once.

The chain links TRBV29-1 to TRBJ1-2; D is perhaps TRBD1 (5 bases). The sequencing input was blood. The source of this sequence is a woman between 18 and 29 years old with Graves' hyperthyroidism. The CDR3 DNA sequence: TGCAGCGGGGGGACGGCTTATGGCTACACCTTC. Amino acids: CSGGTAYGYTF. Full variable domain (rest looked up from reference TRBV29-1 and TRBJ1-2): SAVISQKPSRDICQRGTSLTIQCQVDSQVTMMFWYRQQPGQSLTLIATANQGSEATYESGFVIDKFPISRPNLTFSTLTVSNMSPEDSSIYLCSGGTAYGYTFGSGTRLTVV.